A single sample is the source of the 19 T cell receptor beta chains below, sequenced in a study of sequential checkpoint blockade in melanoma. Measured with immunoSEQ multiplex PCR; TCRdb has only the in-frame clones, and not every one. The sample has 15,000 to 20,000 clones; roughly 93% are singletons. Noted treatment: randomized to nivolumab then ipilimumab (arm A) or the reverse (arm B). The source material was CD8+ T cells sorted from blood (inferred from file names), sampled from a patient given nivolumab and ipilimumab in sequence. The receptors here all came from a human donor with melanoma.

The chain combines TRBV5-1 with TRBJ2-7; D perhaps matches TRBD1 (6 bases). The CDR3 sequence is 14 residues long. The V gene lost 0 bases and the J gene lost 2 bases, with 9 bases spanning the gap. CDR1 is SGHRS, CDR2 YFSETQ, per germline. CDR3 coding DNA: TGCGCCAGCAGCTTGGGGGCAGGGGCCTACGAGCAGTACGTC. Protein product: CASSLGAGAYEQYV.

V usage is TRBV27 and J usage is TRBJ1-6; D might be TRBD1 (5 bases). The V gene lost 3 bases and the J gene lost 9 bases, with 12 bases spanning the gap. The germline gives CDR1 MNHEY, CDR2 SMNVEV (reference sequence). This CDR3 is built from 14 residues. The CDR3 coding sequence is TGTGCCAGCAGTTTTGGGGGGGACGGTTCACCCCTCCACTTT. Translated, it gives CASSFGGDGSPLHF.

The genes are TRBV9 and TRBJ2-7, with 13 positions matching TRBD2. The CDR3 totals 14 residues. The germline V gene encodes CDR1 SGDLS and CDR2 YYNGEE. Trimming took 4 bases from V and 6 from J; bases not matched to a gene: 4. Here the CDR3 reads CASSFRTSGSEQYF. The CDR3 nucleotides are TGTGCCAGCAGCTTCAGGACTAGCGGGAGCGAGCAGTACTTC.

V and J are TRBV5-1 and TRBJ2-7, with 15 bases aligning to TRBD2. Trimming at V came to 3 bases and at J to 2 bases, leaving 9 bases not matched to a gene. The CDR3 has 18 amino acids. Germline V CDR1 and CDR2: SGHRS, YFSETQ. The CDR3 sequence: CASSSGLAGGSGPYEQYV. DNA of the CDR3: TGCGCCAGCAGCTCGGGACTAGCGGGGGGCTCCGGACCCTACGAGCAGTACGTC.

This sequence joins TRBV9 and TRBJ1-1; D remains ambiguous. The CDR3 spans 11 residues. CDR1 is SGDLS, CDR2 YYNGEE, per germline. V dropped 3 bases and J dropped 5 bases, with 5 bases sitting between them. The CDR3 DNA sequence: TGTGCCAGCAGCGAGCTGACTGAAGCTTTCTTT. Translated, it gives CASSELTEAFF.

The chain carries TRBV4-3 and TRBJ1-1; D is unresolved. Germline V gives CDR1 LGHNA, CDR2 YSLEER. Trimming took off 0 bases at V and 0 bases at J, with 8 bases between the two ends. There are 15 residues in the CDR3. CDR3 sequence reads: CASSQDYSLNTEAFF. In nucleotides, the CDR3 is TGCGCCAGCAGCCAAGATTACTCCTTGAACACTGAAGCTTTCTTT.

The rearrangement joins TRBV27 to TRBJ2-7; 7 nucleotides match TRBD2. Germline V gene data show CDR1 as MNHEY and CDR2 as SMNVEV (reference sequence). V gave up 3 bases and J gave up 2 bases; unmatched junction bases: 7. The CDR3 loop spans 15 amino acids. For the CDR3, the DNA is TGTGCCAGCAGTTTCTTACTAGCGAGACCCTACGAGCAGTACTTC. Residues: CASSFLLARPYEQYF.

This clone was found once. The chain is built from TRBV15 and TRBJ1-5; 8 nucleotides match TRBD1. Per germline, CDR1 LNHNV and CDR2 YYDKDF (reference sequence). V lost 4 bases and J lost 3; bases outside the gene matches: 2. This CDR3 has 14 residues. CDR3 sequence reads: CATSNRGNNQPQHF. The CDR3 DNA reads as TGTGCCACCAGCAACAGGGGGAACAATCAGCCCCAGCATTTT.

The CDR3 loop is CASSQGGTGDYEQYF. The DNA for the CDR3 is TGTGCCAGCAGCCAGGGGGGGACAGGGGACTACGAGCAGTACTTC. This rearrangement joins TRBV7-8 to TRBJ2-7; 10 bases match TRBD1. Trimming removed 5 bases from V and 3 bases from J; junction bases left unmatched: 7. Germline V gives CDR1 SGHVS, CDR2 FQNEAQ. The length of the CDR3 is 15 residues.

The V call is TRBV19, the J call TRBJ1-1; unclear D gene. Trimming removed 9 bases from V and 0 bases from J, with 14 bases in between. Germline values: CDR1 LNHDA, CDR2 SQIVND (reference sequence). There are 14 residues in the CDR3. DNA of the CDR3: TGTGCCAGCTCGATCCCAGGCATGAACACTGAAGCTTTCTTT. As protein: CASSIPGMNTEAFF.

This sequence joins TRBV5-4 and TRBJ1-1; TRBD1 matches 11 bases. The CDR3 contains 16 residues. Germline V CDR1 and CDR2: SGHNT, YYREEE (reference sequence). V lost 5 bases to trimming and J lost 0 bases; unmatched junction nucleotides: 6. CDR3 in amino acids: CASSWGQGVMNTEAFF. CDR3 DNA: TGTGCCAGCAGTTGGGGACAGGGGGTAATGAACACTGAAGCTTTCTTT.

V usage is TRBV2 and J usage is TRBJ1-2, with D perhaps TRBD1 (5 bases). The CDR3 length is 14 residues. CDR1 SNHLY and CDR2 FYNNEI come from the germline V gene. The ends were cut back, 0 bases at V and 1 base at J, with 6 bases in the middle. The CDR3 coding sequence is TGTGCCAGCAGTGAAGCGGACATTAACTATGGCTACACCTTC. It codes for CASSEADINYGYTF.

The chain employs TRBV6-4 and TRBJ2-7; D might be TRBD1 (6 bases). Between the trimmed V and J ends, which lost 2 bases and 3 bases, there was a span of 17 bases. Per germline, CDR1 MRHNA and CDR2 SNTAGT. The CDR3 length is 16 residues. The CDR3 DNA is TGTGCCAGCAGTGACGCGGGCCGGGACACCGACTACGAGCAGTACTTC. Its protein is CASSDAGRDTDYEQYF.

The V call is TRBV15, the J call TRBJ2-2; D is possibly TRBD1 (5 bases). Per the germline V gene, CDR1 is LNHNV and CDR2 is YYDKDF (reference sequence). The V and J ends lost 0 bases and 7 bases respectively, with 15 bases between them. CDR3 length: 16 amino acids. CDR3 coding DNA: TGTGCCACCAGCAGAGATTGGGCAGGGAAAAGCGGGGAGCTGTTTTTT. Its protein is CATSRDWAGKSGELFF.

The rearrangement links TRBV28 to TRBJ2-7, with a possible D match to TRBD1 (6 bases). The ends were cut back, 3 bases at V and 2 bases at J, with 14 bases in the middle. The CDR3 totals 15 residues. CDR1 is MDHEN, CDR2 SYDVKM, per germline. The CDR3 nucleotides read TGTGCCAGCAGTTTCAGTCAGGGGTCCACCTACGAGCAGTACTTC. Amino acids: CASSFSQGSTYEQYF.

The rearrangement uses TRBV5-4 and TRBJ1-1; tentative D call: TRBD1 (5 bases). Germline V lookup: CDR1 SGHNT, CDR2 YYREEE (reference sequence). This CDR3 spans 11 amino acids. V was pared by 7 bases and J by 6 bases, with 10 bases between. CDR3 coding DNA: TGTGCCAGCCCCGGGGGTTCTGAAGCTTTCTTT. This gives the protein CASPGGSEAFF.

The count of this clone is one. This chain connects TRBV27 to TRBJ1-1, with TRBD1 matching 7 bases. Germline V lookup: CDR1 MNHEY, CDR2 SMNVEV (reference sequence). This CDR3 spans 13 amino acids. V lost 8 bases, J lost 3 bases, and 6 bases stayed unmatched. CDR3 sequence (DNA): TGTGCCAGCCAGTTACAGGGGCACACTGAAGCTTTCTTT. Translation: CASQLQGHTEAFF.

The table lists this clone with a few counts. The genes are TRBV27 and TRBJ1-2, with a possible D match to TRBD1 (5 bases). V was shortened by 2 bases and J by 6 bases, with 13 bases between the two germline ends. This CDR3 is built from 14 residues. The V gene's germline CDR1 is MNHEY and CDR2 SMNVEV (reference sequence). The CDR3 sequence: CASSLTSRVDGYTF. The CDR3 bases are TGTGCCAGCAGTTTAACGAGCAGGGTTGATGGCTACACCTTC.

The chain couples TRBV7-9 to TRBJ1-2; D remains unclear. V shed 5 bases and J shed 0 bases, with 13 bases lying between them. The germline V gene has CDR1 SEHNR and CDR2 FQNEAQ (reference sequence). The CDR3 loop spans 15 amino acids. The CDR3 sequence: CASSPRVRTNYGYTF. CDR3 sequence (DNA): TGTGCCAGCAGCCCGAGAGTCAGGACTAACTATGGCTACACCTTC.